This T cell receptor (beta chain) was documented in a study of radiotherapy plus CTLA-4 blockade in lung cancer. General observations from the study: Interferon-beta, together with early blood T cell clone dynamics, reportedly best predicted response.

TCRdb's copy holds only in-frame clones and misses some; the assay was immunoSEQ multiplex PCR. The data show around 85,000 clones, with approximately 83% seen just once and more than 2% held by the top ten. A note on this clone: Its antigen is not identified.

The V end was cut by 1 base, the J end by 2 bases, with 11 bases between. The CDR3 is made up of 15 amino acids. Germline loops: CDR1 PRHDT, CDR2 FYEKMQ (reference sequence). Patients in the study, people with chemo-refractory metastatic non-small-cell lung cancer, received focal radiation plus ipilimumab CTLA-4 blockade. This TCR was sampled from a human donor with non-small cell lung cancer who had a partial response to radiotherapy plus ipilimumab. This chain links TRBV13 with TRBJ1-2; D gene unclear. The input for sequencing was peripheral blood, taken from a patient treated with radiotherapy plus ipilimumab. The DNA for the CDR3 is TGTGCCAGCAGCTTAGATCCCCAGAAAAACTATGGCTACACCTTC. Encoded protein: CASSLDPQKNYGYTF.